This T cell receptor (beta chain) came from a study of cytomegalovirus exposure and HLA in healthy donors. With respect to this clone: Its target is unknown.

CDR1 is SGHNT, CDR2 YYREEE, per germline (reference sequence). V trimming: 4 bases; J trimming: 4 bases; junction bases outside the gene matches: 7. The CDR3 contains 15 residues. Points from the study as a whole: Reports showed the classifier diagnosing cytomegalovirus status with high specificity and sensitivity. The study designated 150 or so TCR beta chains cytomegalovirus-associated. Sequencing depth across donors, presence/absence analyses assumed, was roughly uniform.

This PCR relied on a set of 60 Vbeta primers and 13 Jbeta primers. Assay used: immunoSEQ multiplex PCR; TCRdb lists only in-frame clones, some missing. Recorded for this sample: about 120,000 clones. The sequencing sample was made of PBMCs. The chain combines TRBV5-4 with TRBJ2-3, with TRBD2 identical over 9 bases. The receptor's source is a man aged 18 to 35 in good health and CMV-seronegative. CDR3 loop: CASSISSGSSDTQYF. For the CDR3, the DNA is TGTGCCAGCAGCATAAGTAGCGGGAGCTCAGATACGCAGTATTTT.